A selection of T cell receptor beta chains follows, all from one sample in a study of blood T cell repertoires in COVID-19. TCRdb keeps only in-frame clones here, not all; method: immunoSEQ multiplex PCR. The sample includes around 60,000 clones, roughly 82% of them seen just once. Source material: peripheral blood. The receptors originated from an older woman with acute or convalescent COVID-19. Each CDR3 is given with its conserved first and last residue. Each record gives: J gene, V gene, clone size, D gene, CDR3 DNA, CDR3 protein. A D gene is named only where the DNA matches it firmly. Size tells how often a clone was seen (once, few, many) or the class of an expanded clone, and some rows leave it out.

TRBJ1-6 | TRBV15 | NA | NA | TGTGCCACCAGCAGACAATCATCTGTCCTATCCTATAATTCACCCCTCCACTTT | CATSRQSSVLSYNSPLHF
TRBJ1-2 | TRBV29-1 | NA | NA | TGCAGCGTTGAAACGGGACAAACTGGCTACACCTTC | CSVETGQTGYTF
TRBJ1-5 | TRBV12-5 | NA | NA | TGTGCTAGTGGTCCAACATCGCCCCAGCATTTT | CASGPTSPQHF
TRBJ2-6 | TRBV5-8 | NA | TRBD1 | TGTGCCAGCAGCCTGAGGGACAGGGATGCCAACGTCCTGACTTTC | CASSLRDRDANVLTF
TRBJ2-1 | TRBV18 | NA | TRBD2 | TGTGCCAGCTCACCAGGGACTAGCGGGGGGAGCTCCTACAATGAGCAGTTCTTC | CASSPGTSGGSSYNEQFF
TRBJ1-2 | TRBV6-1 | NA | NA | TGTGCCAGCAGTGACCGACCGACAGGCTATGGCTACACCTTC | CASSDRPTGYGYTF
TRBJ1-2 | TRBV5-6 | NA | NA | TGTGCCAGCAGCTTGGACGGCACGGGGGGCTACACCTTC | CASSLDGTGGYTF
TRBJ1-4 | TRBV7-2 | NA | NA | TGTGCCAGCAGCGTCAGACAGGATAATGAAAAACTGTTTTTT | CASSVRQDNEKLFF
TRBJ1-1 | TRBV6-5 | NA | NA | TGTGCCAGCAGTCTGGTAGACACTGAAGCTTTCTTT | CASSLVDTEAFF
TRBJ1-2 | TRBV3-1/TRBV3-2 | NA | NA | TGTGCCAGCAGCCAAGATGAACAGGGCTATGGCTACACCTTC | CASSQDEQGYGYTF
TRBJ2-1 | TRBV7-9 | once | TRBD1 | TGTGCCAGCAGCTTACTGTTACAGGGGGTGAGAGAGCAGTTCTTC | CASSLLLQGVREQFF
TRBJ2-1 | TRBV30 | NA | NA | TGTGCCTGGAGTGTGACTCGCAATGAGCAGTTCTTC | CAWSVTRNEQFF
TRBJ1-2 | TRBV10-2 | NA | TRBD1 | TGCGCCAGCCGGGGACAGGGGGATGGCTACACCTTC | CASRGQGDGYTF
TRBJ2-5 | TRBV3-1/TRBV3-2 | NA | NA | TGTGCCAGCAGCCAAGCCCCAATCGAGACCCAGTACTTC | CASSQAPIETQYF
TRBJ1-1 | TRBV6-5 | NA | NA | TGTGCCAGCAGTACGCGGGGGGGGGTGAACACTGAAGCTTTCTTT | CASSTRGGVNTEAFF
TRBJ1-4 | TRBV2 | NA | NA | TGTGCCAGCACCACCCCCGGGACTACCGAAAAACTGTTTTTT | CASTTPGTTEKLFF
TRBJ2-7 | TRBV11-2 | few | TRBD1 | TGTGCCAGCAGCTTAGAGGACAGGCCCAACGAGCAGTACTTC | CASSLEDRPNEQYF
TRBJ1-1 | TRBV6-6 | NA | TRBD1 | TGTGCCAGCAGTATTAAGGAAACAGGGGGGGAAGCTTTCTTT | CASSIKETGGEAFF
TRBJ2-3 | TRBV5-4 | NA | NA | TGTGCCAGCAGCGAGTCGCCTAGCACAGATACGCAGTATTTT | CASSESPSTDTQYF
TRBJ2-7 | TRBV30 | NA | NA | TGTGCCTGGAGTCTTAAAGGGGGGGACGAGCAGTACTTC | CAWSLKGGDEQYF
TRBJ1-1 | TRBV7-3 | NA | TRBD1 | TGTGCCAGCAGCTCCAGGACAGGTATGAACACTGAAGCTTTCTTT | CASSSRTGMNTEAFF
TRBJ2-4 | TRBV6-6 | few | NA | TGTGCCAGCAGTTACTCTCAGACCAAAAACATTCAGTACTTC | CASSYSQTKNIQYF
TRBJ1-1 | TRBV19 | NA | NA | TGTGCCAGTAGTATTTTTACAGGAAACACTGAAGCTTTCTTT | CASSIFTGNTEAFF
TRBJ1-3 | TRBV2 | NA | NA | TGTGCCAGCAGAGCGGACAGCATGGTCTCTGGAAACACCATATATTTT | CASRADSMVSGNTIYF
TRBJ1-1 | TRBV5-1 | NA | NA | TGCGCCCGCGGGGGGGGAGGCACTGAAGCTTTCTTT | CARGGGGTEAFF
TRBJ1-2 | TRBV29-1 | NA | NA | TGCAGCGTTAACGGGGGCTATGGCTACACCTTC | CSVNGGYGYTF
TRBJ1-1 | TRBV4-1 | NA | NA | TGCGCCAGCAGCCAAGGGGCAGGGATGACTGAAGCTTTCTTT | CASSQGAGMTEAFF
TRBJ2-7 | TRBV3-1/TRBV3-2 | once | TRBD2 | TGTGCCAGCAGCCTCCGGGACGCCTGGACTAGCGGGGGCGCTCCCTACGAGCAGTACTTC | CASSLRDAWTSGGAPYEQYF
TRBJ2-7 | TRBV5-1 | once | NA | TGCGCCAGCAGCTTGGGTCCCTCCGAGCAGTACTTC | CASSLGPSEQYF
TRBJ1-1 | TRBV4-1 | medium-sized | NA | TGCGCCAGCAGCCAAGATGCCGATTGGCGGACTGAAGCTTTCTTT | CASSQDADWRTEAFF
TRBJ1-4 | TRBV10-1 | NA | TRBD1 | TGCGCCAGCAGTGAAGGGACAGGGGGTAAAAATGAAAAACTGTTTTTT | CASSEGTGGKNEKLFF
TRBJ2-3 | TRBV9 | NA | TRBD2 | TGTGCCAGCAGCCCTCGACTAGCGGGGCGCACAGATACGCAGTATTTT | CASSPRLAGRTDTQYF
TRBJ1-5 | TRBV9 | NA | TRBD1 | TGTGCCAGCAGCGCGACAGGGGGATTACAGCCCCAGCATTTT | CASSATGGLQPQHF
TRBJ1-2 | TRBV3-1/TRBV3-2 | NA | NA | TGTCCCAGCAGCCAAGGAGGGGGGGGCAACTATGGCTACACCTTC | CPSSQGGGGNYGYTF
TRBJ2-3 | TRBV19 | NA | TRBD1 | TGTGCCAGTATGGACAGGGGGCTTACAGATACGCAGTATTTT | CASMDRGLTDTQYF
TRBJ1-5 | TRBV19 | NA | NA | TGTGCCAGTAGTATGGGGGCAGCATTTCAGCCCCAGCATTTT | CASSMGAAFQPQHF
TRBJ2-3 | TRBV24-1 | NA | TRBD1 | TGTGCCACCAGTGACCCCAAGCCGGGACAGGGAGGAGATACGCAGTATTTT | CATSDPKPGQGGDTQYF
TRBJ1-1 | TRBV13 | NA | TRBD1 | TGTGCCAGCAGCTGGGGACAGGGAAGAACTGAAGCTTTCTTT | CASSWGQGRTEAFF
TRBJ1-1 | TRBV2 | few | NA | TGTGCCAGCAGCAGGGATATGAACACTGAAGCTTTCTTT | CASSRDMNTEAFF
TRBJ1-1 | TRBV3-1/TRBV3-2 | few | NA | TGTGCCAGCAGCCAAGGCGTGCATGAAGCTTTCTTT | CASSQGVHEAFF
TRBJ2-7 | TRBV2 | NA | TRBD2 | TGTGCCAGCACGGAGACGGGGGGGCACCACGAGCAGTACTTC | CASTETGGHHEQYF
TRBJ1-1 | TRBV27 | NA | TRBD1 | TGTGCCAGCAGTGCTAACTCGGGACAGGGATCCACTGAAGCTTTCTTT | CASSANSGQGSTEAFF
TRBJ2-2 | TRBV5-1 | NA | TRBD2 | TGCGCCAGCAGCTTGGTCCAGGGAGGGACCGGGGAGCTGTTTTTT | CASSLVQGGTGELFF
TRBJ1-3 | TRBV3-1/TRBV3-2 | once | NA | TGTGCCAGCAGCCAAGTACAACCTAGCGGAAACACCATATATTTT | CASSQVQPSGNTIYF
TRBJ1-4 | TRBV20-1 | NA | TRBD1 | TGCAGTGCTAGTGGGGACAGCCTCAACGAAAAACTGTTTTTT | CSASGDSLNEKLFF
TRBJ1-4 | TRBV5-1 | NA | TRBD1 | TGCGCCAGCAGCGTGGAGAACACAGGGGCCTATGAAAAACTGTTTTTT | CASSVENTGAYEKLFF
TRBJ2-7 | TRBV6-1 | NA | NA | TGTGCCAGCAGTGAATCGGGGTACGAGCAGTACTTC | CASSESGYEQYF
TRBJ2-1 | TRBV7-9 | NA | TRBD1 | TGTGCCAGCAGTTCCGGGACAGGGGGCTTCGATGAGCAGTTCTTC | CASSSGTGGFDEQFF
TRBJ1-1 | TRBV6-5 | few | NA | TGTGCCAGCAGTTACGCGGAAAACACTGAAGCTTTCTTT | CASSYAENTEAFF
TRBJ1-6 | TRBV18 | NA | NA | TGTGCCAGCTCACGAGAAGCTTACAATTCACCCCTCCACTTT | CASSREAYNSPLHF
TRBJ1-4 | TRBV4-1 | NA | NA | TGCGCCAGCAGCCGTGAGACAGGTGTTAATGAAAAACTGTTTTTT | CASSRETGVNEKLFF